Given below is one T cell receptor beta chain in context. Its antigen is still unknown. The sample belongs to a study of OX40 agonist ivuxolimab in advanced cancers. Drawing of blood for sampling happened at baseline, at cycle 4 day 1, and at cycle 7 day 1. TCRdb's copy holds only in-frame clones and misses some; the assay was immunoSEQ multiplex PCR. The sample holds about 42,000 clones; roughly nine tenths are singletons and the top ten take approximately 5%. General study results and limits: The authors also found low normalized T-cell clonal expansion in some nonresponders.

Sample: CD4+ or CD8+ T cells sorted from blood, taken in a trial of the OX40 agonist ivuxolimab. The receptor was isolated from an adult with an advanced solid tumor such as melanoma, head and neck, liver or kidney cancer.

CDR3 sequence reads: CASSQSDREHQPQHF. Here the CDR3 DNA reads TGCGCCAGCAGCCAATCGGACCGAGAACATCAGCCCCAGCATTTT. The chain has TRBV4-1 and TRBJ1-5; D not resolved. V was pared by 2 bases and J by 5 bases, with 13 bases between. The CDR3 is 15 residues long. CDR1 is MGHRA and CDR2 is YSYEKL in the germline V gene.